Detailed here is one TCR beta chain. This record belongs to a study of blood T cell repertoires in COVID-19. The method was immunoSEQ multiplex PCR; TCRdb's version includes in-frame clones alone and lacks a portion of them. The table includes 100,000 or so clones, roughly 79% detected once. CDR3 length: 16 amino acids. Germline-derived CDR1 and CDR2 are SQVTM and ANQGSEA. The germline V and J ends were trimmed by 6 bases and 0 bases, with 17 bases remaining between them. The sequence was obtained from a man in his 70s with active or convalescent COVID-19. This chain connects TRBV29-1 to TRBJ1-4; D remains unclear. The material sequenced was peripheral blood. DNA for the CDR3: TGCAGCGTCCTCATCGACACAATGACAACTAATGAAAAACTGTTTTTT. This encodes CSVLIDTMTTNEKLFF.